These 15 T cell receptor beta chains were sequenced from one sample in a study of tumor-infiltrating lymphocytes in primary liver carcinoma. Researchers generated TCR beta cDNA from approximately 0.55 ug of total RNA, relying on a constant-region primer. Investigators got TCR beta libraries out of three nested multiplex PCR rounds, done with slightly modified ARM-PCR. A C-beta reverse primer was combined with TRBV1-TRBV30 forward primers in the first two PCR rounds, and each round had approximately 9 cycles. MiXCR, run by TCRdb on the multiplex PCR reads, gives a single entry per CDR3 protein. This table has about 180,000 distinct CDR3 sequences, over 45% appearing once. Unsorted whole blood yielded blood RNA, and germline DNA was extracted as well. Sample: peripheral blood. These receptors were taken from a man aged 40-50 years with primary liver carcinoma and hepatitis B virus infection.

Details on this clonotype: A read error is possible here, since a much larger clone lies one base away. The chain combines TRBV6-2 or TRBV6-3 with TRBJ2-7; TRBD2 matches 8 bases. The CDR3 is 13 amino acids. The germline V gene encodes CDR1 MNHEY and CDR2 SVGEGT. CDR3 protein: CASNYGTSPEQYF. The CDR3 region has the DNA TGTGCCAGCAATTACGGGACTAGTCCGGAGCAGTACTTC.

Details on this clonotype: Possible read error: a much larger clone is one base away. The CDR3 loop is CASEVRGAREQYF. The CDR3 DNA sequence: TGTGCCAGTGAGGTCCGGGGGGCTCGTGAGCAGTACTTC. The chain carries TRBV12-3 or TRBV12-4 and TRBJ2-7; D might be TRBD2 (7 bases). Trimming took off 9 bases at V and 7 bases at J, with 19 bases between the two ends. This CDR3 spans 13 amino acids.

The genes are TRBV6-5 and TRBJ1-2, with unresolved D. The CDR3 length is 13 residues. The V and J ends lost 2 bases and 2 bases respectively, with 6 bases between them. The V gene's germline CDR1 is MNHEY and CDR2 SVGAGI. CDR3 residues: CASSYIGNYGYTF. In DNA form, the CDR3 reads TGTGCCAGCAGTTACATAGGGAACTATGGCTACACCTTC.

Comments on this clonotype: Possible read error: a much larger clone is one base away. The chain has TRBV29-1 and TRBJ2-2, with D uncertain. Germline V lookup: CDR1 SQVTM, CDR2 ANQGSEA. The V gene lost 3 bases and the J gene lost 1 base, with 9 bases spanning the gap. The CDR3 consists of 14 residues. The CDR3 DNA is TGCAGCGTTGAGCCCCAGATGAACACCGGGGAGCTGTTTTTT. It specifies CSVEPQMNTGELFF.

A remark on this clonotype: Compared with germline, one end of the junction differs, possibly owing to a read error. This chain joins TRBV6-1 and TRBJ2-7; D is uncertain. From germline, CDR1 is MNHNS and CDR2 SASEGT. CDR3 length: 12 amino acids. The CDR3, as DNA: TGTGCCCGCAGCGACCGGATCTACGAGCAGTACTTC. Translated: CARSDRIYEQYF.

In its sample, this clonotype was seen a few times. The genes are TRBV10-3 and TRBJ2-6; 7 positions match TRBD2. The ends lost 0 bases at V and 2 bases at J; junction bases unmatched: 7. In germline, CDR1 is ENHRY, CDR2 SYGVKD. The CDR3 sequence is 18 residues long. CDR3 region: CAISESTGGWTGANVLTF. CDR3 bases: TGTGCCATCAGTGAGTCGACCGGGGGGTGGACTGGGGCCAACGTCCTGACTTTC.

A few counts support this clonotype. Here the CDR3 DNA reads TGTGCCAGCAGCCCTGGGGGGGGCCTTGGGGATGAGCAGTTCTTC. This translates into CASSPGGGLGDEQFF. The gene calls are TRBV7-9 and TRBJ2-1, with D tentatively TRBD2 (7 bases). Per the germline V gene, CDR1 is SEHNR and CDR2 is FQNEAQ (reference sequence). CDR3 size: 15 residues. The ends were cut back, 5 bases at V and 8 bases at J, with 19 bases in the middle.

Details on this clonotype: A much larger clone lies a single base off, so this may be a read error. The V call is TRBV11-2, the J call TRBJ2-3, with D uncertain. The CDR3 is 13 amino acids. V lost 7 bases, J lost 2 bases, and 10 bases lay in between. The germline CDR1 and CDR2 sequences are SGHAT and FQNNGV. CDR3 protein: CASTRPDTDTQYF. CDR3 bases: TGTGCCAGCACCCGGCCGGACACAGATACGCAGTATTTT.

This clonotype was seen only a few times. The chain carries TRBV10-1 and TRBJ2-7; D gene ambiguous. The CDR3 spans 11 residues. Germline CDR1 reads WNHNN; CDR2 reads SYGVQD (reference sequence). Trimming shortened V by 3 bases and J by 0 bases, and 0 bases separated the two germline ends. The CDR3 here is CASSDSYEQYF. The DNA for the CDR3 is TGCGCCAGCAGTGACTCCTACGAGCAGTACTTC.

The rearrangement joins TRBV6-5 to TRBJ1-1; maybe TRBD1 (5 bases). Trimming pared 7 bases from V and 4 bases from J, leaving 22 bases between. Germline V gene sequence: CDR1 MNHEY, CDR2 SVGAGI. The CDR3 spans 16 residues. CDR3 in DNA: TGTGCCAGCAAAGCCGCGGGGGGGGGAATGAGCACTGAAGCTTTCTTT. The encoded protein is CASKAAGGGMSTEAFF.

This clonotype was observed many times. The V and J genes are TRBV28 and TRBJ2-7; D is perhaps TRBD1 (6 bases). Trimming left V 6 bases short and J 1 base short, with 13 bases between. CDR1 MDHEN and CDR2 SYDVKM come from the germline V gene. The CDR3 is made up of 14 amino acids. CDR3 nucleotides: TGTGCCAGCAGCCCGACAGGTTTGTCCTACGAGCAGTACTTC. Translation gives CASSPTGLSYEQYF. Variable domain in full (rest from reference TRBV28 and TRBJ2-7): DVKVTQSSRYLVKRTGEKVFLECVQDMDHENMFWYRQDPGLGLRLIYFSYDVKMKEKGDIPEGYSVSREKKERFSLILESASTNQTSMYLCASSPTGLSYEQYFGPGTRLTVT.

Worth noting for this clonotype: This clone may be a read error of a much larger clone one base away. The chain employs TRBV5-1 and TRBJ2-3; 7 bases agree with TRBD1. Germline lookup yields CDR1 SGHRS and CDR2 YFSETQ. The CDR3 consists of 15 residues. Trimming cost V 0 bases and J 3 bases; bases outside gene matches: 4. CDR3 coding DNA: TGCGCCAGCAGCTTGGCGACAGGGAAAACAGATACGCAGTATTTT. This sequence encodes CASSLATGKTDTQYF.

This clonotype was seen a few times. The DNA of the CDR3 is TGTGCCAGCAGCATTGGTGGGGGGATCTATGGCTACACCTTC. Amino acids: CASSIGGGIYGYTF. V gene TRBV5-4 combines with J gene TRBJ1-2; weak D call: TRBD1 (5 bases). The germline CDR1 and CDR2 sequences are SGHNT and YYREEE (reference sequence). Trimming took 4 bases from V and 4 from J, leaving 14 bases between them. CDR3 length: 14 residues.

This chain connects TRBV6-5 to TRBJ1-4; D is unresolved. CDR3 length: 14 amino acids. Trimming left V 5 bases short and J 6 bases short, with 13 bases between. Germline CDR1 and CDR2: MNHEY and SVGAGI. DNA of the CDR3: TGTGCCAGCAGTCCCGGGATCGTGGATGAAAAACTGTTTTTT. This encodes CASSPGIVDEKLFF.

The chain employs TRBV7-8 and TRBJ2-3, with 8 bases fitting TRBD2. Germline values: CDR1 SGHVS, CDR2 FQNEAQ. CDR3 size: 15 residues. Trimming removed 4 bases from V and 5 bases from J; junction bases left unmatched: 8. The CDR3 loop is CASSYLAGRLDTQYF. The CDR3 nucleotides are TGTGCCAGCAGCTATCTAGCGGGCCGCCTAGATACGCAGTATTTT.